A single T cell receptor beta chain is shown here with its context. Data came from immunoSEQ multiplex PCR; TCRdb stores just in-frame clones and leaves some out. The sample holds about 8,900 clones, more than 75% seen once. From germline, CDR1 is SEHNR and CDR2 FQNEAQ (reference sequence). V was trimmed by 5 bases and J by 0 bases, leaving 7 bases between them. This CDR3 comprises 13 residues. This sample was taken from a study of chemoradiotherapy in HPV16-positive cancers. The specimen was tumor tissue, collected from a patient who underwent chemoradiotherapy. This sequence was found in a human donor with HPV-associated anogenital cancer. V usage is TRBV7-9 and J usage is TRBJ1-1; no clear D gene. This chain's CDR3 is CASSRTVNTEAFF. Here the CDR3 DNA reads TGTGCCAGCAGCCGTACAGTGAACACTGAAGCTTTCTTT.